The 6 T cell receptor beta chains reported below all come from one sample, sequenced in a study of cytomegalovirus exposure and HLA in healthy donors. With 60 Vbeta and 13 Jbeta primers, the PCR was carried out. The assay was immunoSEQ multiplex PCR, and TCRdb's table has in-frame clones only and misses some. The table shows 90,000 to 140,000 clones, with 75% occurring only once. Sequencing was performed on PBMCs. The source of these receptors is a man between 35 and 55 years old in good health and CMV-seronegative.

This sequence joins TRBV6-5 and TRBJ1-6; possibly TRBD1 for D (5 bases). The V gene's germline CDR1 is MNHEY and CDR2 SVGAGI. This CDR3 is built from 12 residues. V was shortened by 11 bases and J by 6 bases, with 11 bases between the two germline ends. The CDR3 loop reads CASRDSNSPLHF. The CDR3 region has the DNA TGTGCCTCAAGGGACTCTAATTCACCCCTCCACTTT.

The table lists this clone with a few counts. CDR3: CATSRGSEGEKLFF. The CDR3 DNA reads as TGTGCCACCAGCAGAGGGTCCGAGGGTGAAAAACTGTTTTTT. This chain connects TRBV15 to TRBJ1-4; no clear D gene. CDR1 is LNHNV, CDR2 YYDKDF, per germline (reference sequence). The CDR3 is made up of 14 amino acids. Trimming took off 1 base at V and 7 bases at J, with 10 bases between the two ends. The whole variable domain, remainder taken from reference TRBV15 and TRBJ1-4, is DAMVIQNPRYQVTQFGKPVTLSCSQTLNHNVMYWYQQKSSQAPKLLFHYYDKDFNNEADTPDNFQSRRPNTSFCFLDIRSPGLGDTAMYLCATSRGSEGEKLFFGSGTQLSVL.

The chain joins TRBV5-1 to TRBJ1-5, with D perhaps TRBD1 (5 bases). Germline V gives CDR1 SGHRS, CDR2 YFSETQ. The CDR3 has 15 residues. V gave up 1 base and J gave up 4 bases, with 12 bases separating them. This CDR3 reads CASSLLPDRNQPQHF. Written as DNA, the CDR3 is TGCGCCAGCAGCTTGTTGCCTGACAGAAATCAGCCCCAGCATTTT.

CDR3 sequence: CASSLAPDRDEQYF. CDR3 bases: TGCGCCAGCAGCTTGGCCCCGGACAGAGACGAGCAGTACTTC. The chain is built from TRBV5-1 and TRBJ2-7, with D possibly being TRBD1 (6 bases). V shed 0 bases and J shed 5 bases, with 12 bases lying between them. The germline gives CDR1 SGHRS, CDR2 YFSETQ. The length of the CDR3 is 14 residues.

The chain carries TRBV5-1 and TRBJ2-7; 10 bases match TRBD1. With V trimmed by 4 bases and J by 6 bases, 10 bases remained unmatched. The CDR3 length is 15 residues. Germline V gene lookup returns CDR1 SGHRS and CDR2 YFSETQ. CDR3 amino acids: CASSQTGTGDLEQYF. The CDR3 bases are TGCGCCAGCAGCCAAACCGGGACAGGGGATCTCGAGCAGTACTTC.

This chain links TRBV5-1 with TRBJ2-1, with 10 bases fitting TRBD2. Trimming removed 7 bases from V and 0 bases from J; junction bases left unmatched: 4. This CDR3 is built from 15 residues. Germline CDR1 SGHRS, CDR2 YFSETQ. This chain's CDR3 is CASEAGGTSYNEQFF. The CDR3 bases are TGCGCCAGCGAAGCGGGAGGGACCTCCTACAATGAGCAGTTCTTC.